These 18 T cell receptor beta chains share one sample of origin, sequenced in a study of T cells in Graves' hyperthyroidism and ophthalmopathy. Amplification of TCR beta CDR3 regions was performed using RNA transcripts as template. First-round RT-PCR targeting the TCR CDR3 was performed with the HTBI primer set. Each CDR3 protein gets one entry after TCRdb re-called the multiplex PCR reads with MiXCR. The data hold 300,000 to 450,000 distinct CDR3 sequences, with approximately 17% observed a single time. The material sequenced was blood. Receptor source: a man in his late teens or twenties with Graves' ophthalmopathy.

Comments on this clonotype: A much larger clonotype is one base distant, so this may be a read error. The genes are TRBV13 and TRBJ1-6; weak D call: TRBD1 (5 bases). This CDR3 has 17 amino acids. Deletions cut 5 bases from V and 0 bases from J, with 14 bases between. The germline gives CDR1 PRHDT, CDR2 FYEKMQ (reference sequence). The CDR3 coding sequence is TGTGCCAGCAGCCCGAGACAGCCGAGCTCCTATAATTCACCCCTCCACTTT. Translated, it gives CASSPRQPSSYNSPLHF.

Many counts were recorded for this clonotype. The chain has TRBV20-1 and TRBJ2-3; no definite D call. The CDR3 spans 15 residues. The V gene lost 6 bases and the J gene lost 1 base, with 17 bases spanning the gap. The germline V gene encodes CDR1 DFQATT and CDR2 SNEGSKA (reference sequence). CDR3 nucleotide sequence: TGCAGTGCCGAGCCCCCGGGCCAGGGCACAGATACGCAGTATTTT. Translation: CSAEPPGQGTDTQYF.

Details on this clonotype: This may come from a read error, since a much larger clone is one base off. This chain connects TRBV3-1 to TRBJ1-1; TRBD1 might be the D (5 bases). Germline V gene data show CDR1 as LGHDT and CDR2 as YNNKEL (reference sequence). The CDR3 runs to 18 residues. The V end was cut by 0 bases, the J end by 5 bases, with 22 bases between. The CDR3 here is CASSQEPWLTAEGTEAFF. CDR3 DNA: TGTGCCAGCAGCCAAGAACCATGGTTGACAGCCGAAGGAACTGAAGCTTTCTTT.

In nucleotides, the CDR3 is TGCGCCAGCAGCACCCAGGGGGAGTACGAGCAGTACTTC. This gives the protein CASSTQGEYEQYF. The rearrangement uses TRBV5-1 and TRBJ2-7; 7 bases are shared with TRBD1. The J segment lost 4 bases and the V segment lost 4 bases, leaving 5 bases of the junction unmatched. This CDR3 is 13 amino acids long. Germline CDR1 reads SGHRS; CDR2 reads YFSETQ.

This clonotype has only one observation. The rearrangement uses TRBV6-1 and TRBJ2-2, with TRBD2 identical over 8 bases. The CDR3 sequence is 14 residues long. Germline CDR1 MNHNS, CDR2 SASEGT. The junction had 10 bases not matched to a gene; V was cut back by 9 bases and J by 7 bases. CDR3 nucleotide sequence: TGTGCCAGTAATCCCTCCGGGACTAGCGGGGAGCTGTTTTTT. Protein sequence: CASNPSGTSGELFF.

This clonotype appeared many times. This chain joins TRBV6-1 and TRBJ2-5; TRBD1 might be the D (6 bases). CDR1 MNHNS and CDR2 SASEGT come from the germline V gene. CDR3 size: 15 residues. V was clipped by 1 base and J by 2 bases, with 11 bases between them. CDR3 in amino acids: CASSEVQGNQETQYF. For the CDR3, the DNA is TGTGCCAGCAGTGAAGTACAGGGAAATCAAGAGACCCAGTACTTC.

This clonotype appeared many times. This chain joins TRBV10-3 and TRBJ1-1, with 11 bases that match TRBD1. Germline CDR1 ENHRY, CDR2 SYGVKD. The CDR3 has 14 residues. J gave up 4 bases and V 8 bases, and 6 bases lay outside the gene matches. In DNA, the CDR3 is TGTGCCATCTGGGCCGGGACAGGGGGCACTGAAGCTTTCTTT. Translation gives CAIWAGTGGTEAFF.

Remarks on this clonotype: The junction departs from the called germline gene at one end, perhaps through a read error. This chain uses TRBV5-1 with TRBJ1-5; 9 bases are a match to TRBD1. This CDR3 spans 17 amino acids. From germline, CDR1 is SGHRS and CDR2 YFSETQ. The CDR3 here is CASSRPGTGSSNQPQHF. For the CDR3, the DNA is TGTGCCAGCAGTCGCCCCGGGACAGGGAGTAGCAATCAGCCCCAGCATTTT.

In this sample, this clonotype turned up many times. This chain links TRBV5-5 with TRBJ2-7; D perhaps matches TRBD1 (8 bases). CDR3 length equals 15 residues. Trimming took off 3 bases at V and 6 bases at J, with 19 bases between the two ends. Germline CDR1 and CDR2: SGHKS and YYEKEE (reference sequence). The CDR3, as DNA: TGTGCCAGCAGCTGGGGGGGCGGCAGGGGGCCCGAGCAGTACTTC. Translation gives CASSWGGGRGPEQYF.

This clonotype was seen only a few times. CDR3 residues: CASSLATNQPQHF. For the CDR3, the DNA is TGTGCCAGCAGCTTGGCAACCAATCAGCCCCAGCATTTT. The chain recombines TRBV5-5 with TRBJ1-5, with D hard to call. Germline V gene sequence: CDR1 SGHKS, CDR2 YYEKEE (reference sequence). The germline V and J ends were trimmed by 0 bases and 3 bases, with 4 bases remaining between them. This CDR3 region has 13 residues.

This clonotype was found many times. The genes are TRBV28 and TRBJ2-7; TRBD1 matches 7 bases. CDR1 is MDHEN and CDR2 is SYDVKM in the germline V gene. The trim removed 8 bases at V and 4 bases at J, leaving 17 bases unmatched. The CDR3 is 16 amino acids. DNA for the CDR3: TGTGCCAGCTACAGAAGGGGGCTAGGGTTTGAGTACGAGCAGTACTTC. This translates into CASYRRGLGFEYEQYF.

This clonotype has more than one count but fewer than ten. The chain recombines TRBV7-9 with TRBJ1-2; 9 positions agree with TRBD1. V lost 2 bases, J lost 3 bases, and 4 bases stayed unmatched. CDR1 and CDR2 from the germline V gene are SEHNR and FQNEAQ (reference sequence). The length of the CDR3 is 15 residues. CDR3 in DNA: TGTGCCAGCAGCTTAACAGGGGGCCGGGACTATGGCTACACCTTC. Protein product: CASSLTGGRDYGYTF.

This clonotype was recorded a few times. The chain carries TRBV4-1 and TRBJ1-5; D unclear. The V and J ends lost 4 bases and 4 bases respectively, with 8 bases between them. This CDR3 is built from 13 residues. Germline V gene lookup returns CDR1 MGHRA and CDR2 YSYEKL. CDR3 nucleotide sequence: TGCGCCAGCAGCCGAGGGCCAAATCAGCCCCAGCATTTT. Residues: CASSRGPNQPQHF.

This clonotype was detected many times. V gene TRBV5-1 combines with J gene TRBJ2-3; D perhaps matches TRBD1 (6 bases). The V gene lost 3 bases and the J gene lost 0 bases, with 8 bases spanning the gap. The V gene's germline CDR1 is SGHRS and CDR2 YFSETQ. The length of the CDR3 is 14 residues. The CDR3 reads CASSSGQSTDTQYF. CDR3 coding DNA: TGCGCCAGCAGCTCCGGACAGAGCACAGATACGCAGTATTTT.

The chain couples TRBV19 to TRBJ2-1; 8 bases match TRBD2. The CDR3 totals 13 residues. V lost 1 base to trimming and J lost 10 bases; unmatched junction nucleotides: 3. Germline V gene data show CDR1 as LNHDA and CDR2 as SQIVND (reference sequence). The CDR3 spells CASSIAGREEQFF. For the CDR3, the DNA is TGTGCCAGTAGTATAGCCGGGAGGGAAGAGCAGTTCTTC.

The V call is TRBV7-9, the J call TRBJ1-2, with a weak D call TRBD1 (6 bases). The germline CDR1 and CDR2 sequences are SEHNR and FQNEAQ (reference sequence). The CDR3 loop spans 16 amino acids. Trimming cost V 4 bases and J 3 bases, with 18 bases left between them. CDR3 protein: CASSSYYETGYYGYTF. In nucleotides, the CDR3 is TGTGCCAGCAGCTCCTATTATGAGACAGGCTACTATGGCTACACCTTC.

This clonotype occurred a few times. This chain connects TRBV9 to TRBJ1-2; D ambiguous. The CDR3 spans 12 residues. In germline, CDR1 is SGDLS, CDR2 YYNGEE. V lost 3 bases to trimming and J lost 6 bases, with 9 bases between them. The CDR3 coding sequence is TGTGCCAGCAGCGGACCAGTAGATGGCTACACCTTC. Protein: CASSGPVDGYTF.

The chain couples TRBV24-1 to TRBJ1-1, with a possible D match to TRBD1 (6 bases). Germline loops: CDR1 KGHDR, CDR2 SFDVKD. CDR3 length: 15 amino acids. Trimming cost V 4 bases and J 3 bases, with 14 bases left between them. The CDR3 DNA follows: TGTGCCACCAGTGACCCCAGGGAGGGGGACACTGAAGCTTTCTTT. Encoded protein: CATSDPREGDTEAFF.